The 12 T cell receptor beta chains listed next were all sequenced from one sample in a study of blood T cell repertoires in COVID-19. Here immunoSEQ multiplex PCR was the method, and the copy in TCRdb shows in-frame clones only, minus some. The table has roughly 150,000 clones, more than 80% seen once. Material for sequencing was peripheral blood. The receptor source for this set is a woman aged 40 to 49 with acute or convalescent COVID-19.

This sequence joins TRBV5-5 and TRBJ1-1, with D unclear. With 5 bases removed from V and 1 base from J, the gap between germline ends came to 6 bases. This CDR3 has 12 amino acids. Germline values: CDR1 SGHKS, CDR2 YYEKEE (reference sequence). The CDR3, as DNA: TGTGCCAGCAGGCAGGAGAACACTGAAGCTTTCTTT. This encodes CASRQENTEAFF. Full variable domain (remainder filled in from reference TRBV5-5 and TRBJ1-1): DAGVTQSPTHLIKTRGQQVTLRCSPISGHKSVSWYQQVLGQGPQFIFQYYEKEERGRGNFPDRFSARQFPNYSSELNVNALLLGDSALYLCASRQENTEAFFGQGTRLTVV.

The chain links TRBV5-1 to TRBJ2-7, with 16 bases aligning to TRBD2. In germline, CDR1 is SGHRS, CDR2 YFSETQ. This CDR3 region has 16 residues. Unmatched junction bases numbered 2, after V lost 3 bases and J lost 2 bases. The DNA of the CDR3 is TGCGCCAGCAGCTCCGGGACTAGCGGGGGGGCCTACGAGCAGTACTTC. Amino acid sequence: CASSSGTSGGAYEQYF.

The rearrangement joins TRBV11-1 to TRBJ1-2, with no clear D. CDR1 SGHAT and CDR2 FQDESV come from the germline V gene (reference sequence). V was trimmed by 2 bases and J by 2 bases, leaving 9 bases between them. The CDR3 is 14 amino acids. The CDR3 reads CASSLSTQNYGYTF. The CDR3 DNA follows: TGTGCCAGCAGCTTATCCACACAGAACTATGGCTACACCTTC.

The chain combines TRBV30 with TRBJ1-3; possible D gene TRBD1, 6 bases. The V gene lost 5 bases and the J gene lost 0 bases, with 11 bases spanning the gap. There are 14 residues in the CDR3. In germline, CDR1 is GTSNPN, CDR2 SVGIG (reference sequence). The CDR3 DNA is TGTGCCTGGGAAGGACAGTACTCTGGAAACACCATATATTTT. This codes for CAWEGQYSGNTIYF.

J is TRBJ1-4 and V is TRBV4-1; no clear D gene. This CDR3 has 15 residues. CDR1 is MGHRA and CDR2 is YSYEKL in the germline V gene. V lost 1 base to trimming and J lost 8 bases, with 14 bases between them. DNA for the CDR3: TGCGCCAGCAGCCAAGTCCCCGGGGTTGGGGAAAAACTGTTTTTT. Translating gives CASSQVPGVGEKLFF.

The chain recombines TRBV12-3 or TRBV12-4 with TRBJ2-7; a possible D gene is TRBD1 (5 bases). The CDR3 spans 13 residues. V lost 6 bases, J lost 2 bases, and 11 bases lay in between. Here the CDR3 reads CASSQTVAYEQYF. CDR3 DNA sequence: TGTGCCAGCAGCCAGACAGTAGCCTACGAGCAGTACTTC.

The V and J genes are TRBV7-3 and TRBJ2-1; 13 nucleotides match TRBD2. This CDR3 has 16 residues. J gave up 8 bases and V 3 bases, and 7 bases lay outside the gene matches. The germline V gene encodes CDR1 SGHTA and CDR2 FQGTGA. Here the CDR3 DNA reads TGTGCCAGCAGCTTCACTAGCGGGAGGGCCTCTGATGAGCAGTTCTTC. It is translated as CASSFTSGRASDEQFF.

The V call is TRBV5-1, the J call TRBJ2-1; no clear D. This CDR3 contains 11 residues. Per the germline V gene, CDR1 is SGHRS and CDR2 is YFSETQ. The V and J ends lost 2 bases and 6 bases respectively, with 3 bases between them. The CDR3 protein is CASSFVNEQFF. CDR3 bases: TGCGCCAGCAGCTTCGTCAATGAGCAGTTCTTC.

The chain combines TRBV4-1 with TRBJ1-1, with a weak D call TRBD1 (5 bases). Germline V gene sequence: CDR1 MGHRA, CDR2 YSYEKL. The CDR3 spans 13 residues. Trimming took 4 bases from V and 5 from J, leaving 11 bases between them. CDR3 DNA: TGCGCCAGCAGCCCGGGACTCACGACTGAAGCTTTCTTT. Its protein product is CASSPGLTTEAFF.

The rearrangement links TRBV28 to TRBJ1-1; 9 bases align to TRBD1. The CDR3 length is 16 residues. With V trimmed by 5 bases and J by 3 bases, 10 bases remained unmatched. The germline V gene has CDR1 MDHEN and CDR2 SYDVKM. The DNA for the CDR3 is TGTGCCAGCAGTCCCTTACAGGGGGCCGTGGACACTGAAGCTTTCTTT. Translated, it gives CASSPLQGAVDTEAFF. The full variable domain, completed using reference TRBV28 and TRBJ1-1, is DVKVTQSSRYLVKRTGEKVFLECVQDMDHENMFWYRQDPGLGLRLIYFSYDVKMKEKGDIPEGYSVSREKKERFSLILESASTNQTSMYLCASSPLQGAVDTEAFFGQGTRLTVV.

The CDR3 region has the DNA TGTGCCAGCATGATTCACCGGGACAGTTACGAGCAGTACTTC. It yields the protein CASMIHRDSYEQYF. This sequence joins TRBV2 and TRBJ2-7, with 7 bases matching TRBD1. Germline assignment: CDR1 SNHLY and CDR2 FYNNEI. V was pared by 7 bases and J by 4 bases, with 10 bases of the junction left unmatched. The CDR3 loop spans 14 amino acids.

This CDR3 is CASSQDPGGGTGELFF. The CDR3 region has the DNA TGTGCCAGCAGCCAAGACCCCGGCGGTGGCACCGGGGAGCTGTTTTTT. The rearrangement joins TRBV4-2 to TRBJ2-2, with D unclear. The CDR3 covers 16 residues. Per germline, CDR1 LGHNA and CDR2 YNFKEQ. Trimming removed 0 bases at V and 4 bases at J, with 12 bases between.